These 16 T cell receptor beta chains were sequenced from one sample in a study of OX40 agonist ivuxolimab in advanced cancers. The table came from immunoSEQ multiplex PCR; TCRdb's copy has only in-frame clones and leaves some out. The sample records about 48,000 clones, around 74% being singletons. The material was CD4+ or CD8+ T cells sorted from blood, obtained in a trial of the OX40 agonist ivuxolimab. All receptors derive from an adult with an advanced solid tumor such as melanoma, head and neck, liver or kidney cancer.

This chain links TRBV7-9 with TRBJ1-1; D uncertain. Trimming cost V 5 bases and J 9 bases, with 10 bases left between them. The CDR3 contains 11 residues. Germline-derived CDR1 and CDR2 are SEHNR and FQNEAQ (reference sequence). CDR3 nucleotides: TGTGCCAGCAGCGGCCGAGGGCAAGCTTTCTTT. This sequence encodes CASSGRGQAFF.

CDR3 nucleotide sequence: TGTGCCAGCAGCACTACAGGGTATGGCTACACCTTC. Protein product: CASSTTGYGYTF. This chain joins TRBV28 and TRBJ1-2; D is perhaps TRBD1 (6 bases). Germline V gene lookup returns CDR1 MDHEN and CDR2 SYDVKM. The CDR3 has 12 residues. Between the trimmed V and J ends, which lost 6 bases and 5 bases, there was a span of 10 bases.

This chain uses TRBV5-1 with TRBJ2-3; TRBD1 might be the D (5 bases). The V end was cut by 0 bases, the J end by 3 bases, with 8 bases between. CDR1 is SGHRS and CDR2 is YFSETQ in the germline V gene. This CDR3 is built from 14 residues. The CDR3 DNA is TGCGCCAGCAGCTTGGGCGCAGGGACAGATACGCAGTATTTT. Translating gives CASSLGAGTDTQYF.

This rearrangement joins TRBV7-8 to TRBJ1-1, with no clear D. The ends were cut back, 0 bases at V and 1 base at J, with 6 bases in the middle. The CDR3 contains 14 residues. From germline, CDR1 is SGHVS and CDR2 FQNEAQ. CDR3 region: CASSLAAANTEAFF. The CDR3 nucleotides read TGTGCCAGCAGCTTAGCTGCAGCGAACACTGAAGCTTTCTTT.

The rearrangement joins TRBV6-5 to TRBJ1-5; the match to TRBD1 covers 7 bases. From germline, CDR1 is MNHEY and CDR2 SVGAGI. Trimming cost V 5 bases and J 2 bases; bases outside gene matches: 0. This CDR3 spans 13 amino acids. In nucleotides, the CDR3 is TGTGCCAGCAGTGGGACAGGCAATCAGCCCCAGCATTTT. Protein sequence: CASSGTGNQPQHF.

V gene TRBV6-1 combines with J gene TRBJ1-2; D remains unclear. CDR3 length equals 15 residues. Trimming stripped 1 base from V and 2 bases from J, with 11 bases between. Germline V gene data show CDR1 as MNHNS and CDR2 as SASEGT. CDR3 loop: CASSEVSVGNYGYTF. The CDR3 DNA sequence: TGTGCCAGCAGTGAAGTGTCAGTCGGCAACTATGGCTACACCTTC.

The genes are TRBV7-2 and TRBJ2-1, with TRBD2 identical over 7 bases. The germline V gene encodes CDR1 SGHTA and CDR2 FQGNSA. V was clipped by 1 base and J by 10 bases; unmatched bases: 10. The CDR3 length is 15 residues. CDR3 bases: TGTGCCAGCAGCTTAGGACGGGGGGAGTGGGGCGAGCAGTTCTTC. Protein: CASSLGRGEWGEQFF. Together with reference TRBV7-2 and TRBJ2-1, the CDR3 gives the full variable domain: GAGVSQSPSNKVTEKGKDVELRCDPISGHTALYWYRQSLGQGLEFLIYFQGNSAPDKSGLPSDRFSAERTGGSVSTLTIQRTQQEDSAVYLCASSLGRGEWGEQFFGPGTRLTVL.

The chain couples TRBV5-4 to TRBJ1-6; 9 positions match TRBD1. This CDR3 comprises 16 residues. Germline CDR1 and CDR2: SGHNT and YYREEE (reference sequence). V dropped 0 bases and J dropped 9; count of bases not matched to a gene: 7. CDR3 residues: CASSLGVTGGISPLHF. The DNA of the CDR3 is TGTGCCAGCAGCTTGGGGGTGACAGGGGGTATTTCACCCCTCCACTTT.

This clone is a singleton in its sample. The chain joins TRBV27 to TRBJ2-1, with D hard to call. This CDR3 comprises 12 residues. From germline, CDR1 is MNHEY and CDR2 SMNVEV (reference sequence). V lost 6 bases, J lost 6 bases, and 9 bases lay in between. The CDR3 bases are TGTGCCAGCAGGAGACTGACCAATGAGCAGTTCTTC. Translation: CASRRLTNEQFF.

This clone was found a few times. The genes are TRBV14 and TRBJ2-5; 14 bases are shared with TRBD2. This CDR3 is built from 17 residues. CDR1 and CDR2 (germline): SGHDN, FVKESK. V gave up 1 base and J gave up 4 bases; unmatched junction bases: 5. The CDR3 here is CASSQGLAGGPRETQYF. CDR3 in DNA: TGTGCCAGCAGCCAAGGACTAGCGGGAGGGCCGCGAGAGACCCAGTACTTC. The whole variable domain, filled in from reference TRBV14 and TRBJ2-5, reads EAGVTQFPSHSVIEKGQTVTLRCDPISGHDNLYWYRRVMGKEIKFLLHFVKESKQDESGMPNNRFLAERTGGTYSTLKVQPAELEDSGVYFCASSQGLAGGPRETQYFGPGTRLLVL.

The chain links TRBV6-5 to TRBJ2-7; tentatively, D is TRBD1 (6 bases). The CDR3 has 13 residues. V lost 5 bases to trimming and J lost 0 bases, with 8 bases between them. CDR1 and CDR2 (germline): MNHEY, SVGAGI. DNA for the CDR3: TGTGCCAGCAGTCGGGACAACTCCTACGAGCAGTACTTC. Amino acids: CASSRDNSYEQYF.

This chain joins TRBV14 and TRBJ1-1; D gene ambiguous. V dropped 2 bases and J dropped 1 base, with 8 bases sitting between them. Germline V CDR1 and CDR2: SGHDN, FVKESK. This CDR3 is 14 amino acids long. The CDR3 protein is CASSQIHGNTEAFF. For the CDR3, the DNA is TGTGCCAGCAGCCAAATACACGGGAACACTGAAGCTTTCTTT.

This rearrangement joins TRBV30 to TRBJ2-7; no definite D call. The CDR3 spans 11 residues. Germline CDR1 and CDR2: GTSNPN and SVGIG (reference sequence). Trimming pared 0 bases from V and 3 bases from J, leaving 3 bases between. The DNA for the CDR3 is TGTGCCTGGAGTGTGAGCTACGAGCAGTACTTC. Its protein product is CAWSVSYEQYF.

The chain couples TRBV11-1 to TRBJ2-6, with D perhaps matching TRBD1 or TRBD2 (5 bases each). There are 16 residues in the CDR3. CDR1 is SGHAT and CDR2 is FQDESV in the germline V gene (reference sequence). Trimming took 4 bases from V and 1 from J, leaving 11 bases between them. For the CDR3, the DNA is TGTGCCAGCAGCTCCGGGGACGTTTCTGGGGCCAACGTCCTGACTTTC. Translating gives CASSSGDVSGANVLTF.

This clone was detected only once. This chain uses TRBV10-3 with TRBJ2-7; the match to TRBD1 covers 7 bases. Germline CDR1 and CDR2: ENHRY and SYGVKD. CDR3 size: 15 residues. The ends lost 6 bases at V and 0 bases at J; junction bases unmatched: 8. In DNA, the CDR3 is TGTGCCATCAGCATGGGCCGGGACAGCTCCTACGAGCAGTACTTC. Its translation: CAISMGRDSSYEQYF.

For the CDR3, the DNA is TGTGCCAGCAGCCTCGGGGGCCCTTCCTACAATGAGCAGTTCTTC. Its translation is CASSLGGPSYNEQFF. The chain is built from TRBV7-3 and TRBJ2-1; D is tentatively TRBD1 or TRBD2 (6 bases each). The CDR3 has 15 amino acids. Trimming removed 5 bases at V and 1 base at J, with 12 bases between. The germline V gene encodes CDR1 SGHTA and CDR2 FQGTGA.